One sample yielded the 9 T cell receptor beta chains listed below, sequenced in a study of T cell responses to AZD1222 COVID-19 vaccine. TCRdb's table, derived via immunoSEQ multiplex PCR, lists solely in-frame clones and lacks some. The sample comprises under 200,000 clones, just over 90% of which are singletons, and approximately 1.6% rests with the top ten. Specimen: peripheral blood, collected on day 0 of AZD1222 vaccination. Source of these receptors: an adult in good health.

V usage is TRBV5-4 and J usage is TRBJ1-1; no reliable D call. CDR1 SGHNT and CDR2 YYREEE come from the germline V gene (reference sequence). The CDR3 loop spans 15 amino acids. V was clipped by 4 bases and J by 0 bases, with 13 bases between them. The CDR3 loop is CASSPRGQMNTEAFF. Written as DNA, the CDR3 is TGTGCCAGCAGCCCTCGCGGGCAGATGAACACTGAAGCTTTCTTT.

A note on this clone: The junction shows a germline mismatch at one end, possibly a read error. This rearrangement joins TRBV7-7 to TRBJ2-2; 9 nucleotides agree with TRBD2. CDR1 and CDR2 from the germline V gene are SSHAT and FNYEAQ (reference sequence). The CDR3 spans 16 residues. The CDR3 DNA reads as TGTGCTAGCAGCCTGGCGGGGGGGCCGCGGACCGGGGAGCTGTTTTTT. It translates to CASSLAGGPRTGELFF.

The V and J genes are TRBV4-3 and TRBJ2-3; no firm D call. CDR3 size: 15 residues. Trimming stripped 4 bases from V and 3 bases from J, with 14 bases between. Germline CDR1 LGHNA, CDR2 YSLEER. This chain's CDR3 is CASSPLPRQTDTQYF. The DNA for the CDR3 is TGCGCCAGCAGCCCGCTCCCAAGGCAAACAGATACGCAGTATTTT.

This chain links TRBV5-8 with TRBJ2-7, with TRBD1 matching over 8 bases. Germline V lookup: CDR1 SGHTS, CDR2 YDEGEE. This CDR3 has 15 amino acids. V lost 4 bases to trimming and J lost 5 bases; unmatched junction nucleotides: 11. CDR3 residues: CASSVRDRPFHEQYF. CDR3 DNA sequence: TGTGCCAGCAGCGTCCGGGACAGGCCTTTCCACGAGCAGTACTTC. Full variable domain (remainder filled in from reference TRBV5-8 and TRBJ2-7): EAGVTQSPTHLIKTRGQQATLRCSPISGHTSVYWYQQALGLGLQFLLWYDEGEERNRGNFPPRFSGRQFPNYSSELNVNALELEDSALYLCASSVRDRPFHEQYFGPGTRLTVT.

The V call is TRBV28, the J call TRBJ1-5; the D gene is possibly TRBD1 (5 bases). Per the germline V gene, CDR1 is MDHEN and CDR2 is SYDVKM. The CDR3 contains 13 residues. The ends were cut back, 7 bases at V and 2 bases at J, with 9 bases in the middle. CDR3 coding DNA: TGTGCCAGCACCATGGGGGGCAATCAGCCCCAGCATTTT. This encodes CASTMGGNQPQHF.

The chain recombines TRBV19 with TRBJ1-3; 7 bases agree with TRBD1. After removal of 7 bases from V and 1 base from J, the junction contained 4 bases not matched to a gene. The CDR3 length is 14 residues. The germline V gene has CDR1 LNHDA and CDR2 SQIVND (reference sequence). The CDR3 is CASTADRSGNTIYF. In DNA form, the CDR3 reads TGTGCCAGTACCGCGGACAGGTCTGGAAACACCATATATTTT. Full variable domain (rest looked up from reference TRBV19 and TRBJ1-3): DGGITQSPKYLFRKEGQNVTLSCEQNLNHDAMYWYRQDPGQGLRLIYYSQIVNDFQKGDIAEGYSVSREKKESFPLTVTSAQKNPTAFYLCASTADRSGNTIYFGEGSWLTVV.

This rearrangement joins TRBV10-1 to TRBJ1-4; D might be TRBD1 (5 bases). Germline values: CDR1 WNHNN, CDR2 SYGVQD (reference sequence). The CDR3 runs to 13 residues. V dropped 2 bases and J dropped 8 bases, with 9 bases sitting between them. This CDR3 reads CASSERDLEKLFF. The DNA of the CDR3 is TGCGCCAGCAGTGAGCGGGACCTAGAAAAACTGTTTTTT.

For the CDR3, the DNA is TGCAGCGTTGTAGGGGTATCCGGGGAGCTGTTTTTT. Translation gives CSVVGVSGELFF. This chain uses TRBV29-1 with TRBJ2-2, with D perhaps matching TRBD1 (5 bases). Germline CDR1 and CDR2: SQVTM and ANQGSEA. V dropped 4 bases and J dropped 6 bases, with 9 bases sitting between them. This CDR3 spans 12 amino acids.

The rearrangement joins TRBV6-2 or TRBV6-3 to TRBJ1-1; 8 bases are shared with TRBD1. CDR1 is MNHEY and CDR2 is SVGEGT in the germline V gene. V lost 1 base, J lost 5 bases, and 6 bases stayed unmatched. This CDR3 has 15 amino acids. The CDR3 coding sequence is TGTGCCAGCAGTTACTTGGGCAGGGGGCGTACTGAAGCTTTCTTT. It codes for CASSYLGRGRTEAFF.